This T cell receptor beta chain was sequenced during a study of T cell responses to AZD1222 COVID-19 vaccine (dated by TCRdb to the early 2020s). A note on the overall study: TCR sequencing was performed for fewer than 250 trial participants, of whom around 200 were given two doses of AZD1222 and around 26 were given two doses of MenACWY control vaccine. Trial participants were enrolled by age into subgroups of 18-55, 56-69 and 70-plus years, and 148, 28 and 57 TCR-sequenced participants, respectively, were included in these subgroups. Results the study describes overall, beyond this receptor: The whole spike protein was spanned by vaccine-associated CD4 TCRs, and dominant responses were seen in regions 160-218 and 743-854. No day 14 peak-response samples were available, so repertoires were characterized only after the peak T cell response. In the small 56-69-year group, the increase in depth fell short of significance, most likely because of low power. After two AZD1222 doses, both the breadth and the depth of spike-specific TCRs were significantly higher than at day 0 and than in MenACWY recipients. Only six AZD1222 recipients were SARS-CoV-2 seropositive at baseline, limiting conclusions about previously exposed vaccinees. Reportedly, close to half of the unique spike-specific TCRs recognized epitopes lying outside the regions that are mutated in the B.1.351 and B.1.1.7 variants. Participants were mostly white British and included more females than males, and it was suggested by the authors that clonal diversity may have been underestimated.

The V and J ends are trimmed by 2 bases and 0 bases, leaving 7 bases between them. The CDR3 runs 15 residues from the cysteine to the phenylalanine. The entry retains the CDR3 DNA only, 45 bases that are in frame from base 1. The germline V gene (reference sequence) specifies SEHNR as CDR1 and FQNEAQ as CDR2. Notes on this clone: Its antigen has not been determined. No base quality values were provided; no much bigger clone lies one nucleotide off.

The CDR3 regions of human TCRbeta chains were subjected to immunosequencing. Concerning the study's data processing: Repertoire TCRs were checked for matches against a reference library of SARS-CoV-2-specific TCRs that had been generated using the MIRA antigen-specificity platform. Breadth meant the fraction of unique TCRs that were SARS-CoV-2-associated, whereas depth meant the fraction of total T cells that were SARS-CoV-2-associated. Using the MIRA data, every spike-specific TCR was mapped to the spike region that the TCR reacted to and assigned to either a CD4 or a CD8 class. Log10-transformed breadth and depth values were compared by one-way ANOVA with Sidak's multiple comparisons tests. TCRdb limited this immuneACCESS table to in-frame rearrangements with V and J called. A share of clones is missing; checked studies link under half to unresolved V genes, and the rest is unexplained. The V and J calls and clone size were taken over from that table, and D and trimming were inferred from the DNA. The sample data list 100,000 or so clones, and around 90% of these were observed just once. The top ten clonotypes cover roughly 3.1% of the sample.

The time point label for this specimen denotes: about 28 days (+/-7) after the second vaccine dose. Because spike-specific TCR depth and breadth did not differ between the two schedules, AZD1222 recipients who got a second dose at roughly 4 weeks were pooled with those who got a second dose at roughly 12 weeks. Samples from vaccinated people were obtained from the UK trials COV001 and COV002, which included a single-blind randomized controlled phase 2/3 trial of AZD1222 (ChAdOx1 nCoV-19) in healthy adults. For TCRbeta chain sequencing, PBMC samples from trial participants were taken at day 0 and at day 28 after the second dose.

The starting material was peripheral blood, obtained 28 days after the second AZD1222 dose. The chain is encoded by TRBV7-9 joined to TRBJ1-4; there is no confident call for the D gene. The clonotype comes from an adult who received the AZD1222 COVID-19 vaccine. In nucleotide form, the sequence is TGTGCCAGCAGCTTACCCTCTACAACTAATGAAAAACTGTTTTTT. It translates as CASSLPSTTNEKLFF.